This is a list of T cell receptor beta chains from one sample in a study of regulatory T cells in long-lasting Graves disease. A single record per CDR3 protein comes from TCRdb applying MiXCR to the multiplex PCR reads. The sample records hundreds of thousands of distinct CDR3 sequences, around 17% being singletons. These same records also appear under a second study, on T cells in Graves' hyperthyroidism and ophthalmopathy.

The source material was peripheral blood mononuclear cells (PBMCs), sampled at new diagnosis, from a patient treated with antithyroid drugs. These receptors were taken from a man aged 35-49 years with Graves disease. The CDR3 runs from the conserved cysteine through the conserved F or W. The D gene is left open where the match is weak. Only part of the rows carry a size: once, few, many, or a class if the clone is expanded.

-	TRBV5-1	TRBJ2-1	TRBD1	CASSPGQGARNEQFF	TGCGCCAGCAGCCCGGGACAGGGGGCCCGTAATGAGCAGTTCTTC
few	TRBV11-2	TRBJ2-7	-	CASSLDYWAYEQYF	TGTGCCAGCAGCTTAGATTATTGGGCCTACGAGCAGTACTTC
-	TRBV10-3	TRBJ2-3	TRBD1	CAIRYGTGGPDTQYF	TGTGCCATCAGATACGGGACAGGGGGTCCAGATACGCAGTATTTT
many	TRBV30	TRBJ1-1	-	CAWSSTGWTEAFF	TGTGCCTGGAGTTCTACAGGGTGGACTGAAGCTTTCTTT
many	TRBV12-3/TRBV12-4	TRBJ2-1	TRBD2	CASRTSWNEQFF	TGTGCCAGTCGGACTAGCTGGAATGAGCAGTTCTTC
few	TRBV7-3	TRBJ2-3	-	CASSSPPVGKQYF	TGTGCCAGCAGCTCCCCCCCGGTAGGAAAGCAGTATTTT
-	TRBV29-1	TRBJ2-7	-	CSVETTIGTYEQYF	TGCAGCGTTGAAACTACTATAGGTACCTACGAGCAGTACTTC
-	TRBV5-1	TRBJ1-4	-	CASSLTGLTTNEKLFF	TGCGCCAGCAGCTTGACAGGGTTGACAACTAATGAAAAACTGTTTTTT
many	TRBV2	TRBJ1-2	TRBD1	CASSPGQGAHYGYTF	TGTGCCAGCAGTCCCGGACAGGGGGCACACTATGGCTACACCTTC
many	TRBV2	TRBJ2-3	-	CASSESGDTQYF	TGTGCCAGCAGTGAAAGCGGGGATACGCAGTATTTT
-	TRBV6-1	TRBJ1-6	-	CASSGGESPLHF	TGTGCCAGCTCGGGGGGCGAATCACCCCTCCACTTT
many	TRBV2	TRBJ1-1	-	CASKSSLGSTEAFF	TGTGCCAGCAAGTCGAGCCTAGGAAGCACTGAAGCTTTCTTT
-	TRBV18	TRBJ1-5	-	CASSPEQGIQPQHF	TGTGCCAGCTCACCAGAACAGGGAATTCAGCCCCAGCATTTT
-	TRBV18	TRBJ1-2	-	CASSPTSSDGYTF	TGTGCCAGCTCACCGACATCCTCGGACGGCTACACCTTC
few	TRBV20-1	TRBJ2-5	TRBD1	CSASGQGGQETQYF	TGCAGTGCTAGCGGACAGGGAGGCCAAGAGACCCAGTACTTC
few	TRBV29-1	TRBJ2-7	TRBD1	CSVGDTGGSSYEQYF	TGCAGCGTTGGGGATACAGGGGGCAGCTCCTACGAGCAGTACTTC
few	TRBV25-1	TRBJ2-7	-	CASSGGRGVGNSYEQYF	TGTGCCAGCAGTGGGGGCAGGGGGGTTGGGAACTCCTACGAGCAGTACTTC
-	TRBV5-1	TRBJ2-7	TRBD2	CASRWRGGTYEQYF	TGCGCCAGCAGGTGGCGGGGGGGCACCTACGAGCAGTACTTC
many	TRBV5-1	TRBJ2-1	-	CASSLSRGRFF	TGCGCCAGCAGCTTGTCCAGGGGTCGATTCTTC
many	TRBV10-1	TRBJ2-1	-	CASSRAGNREQFF	TGCGCCAGCAGTCGAGCAGGGAATCGTGAGCAGTTCTTC
many	TRBV11-1	TRBJ2-3	-	CASSFGGLALQTQYF	TGTGCCAGCAGCTTTGGCGGGTTGGCCCTCCAGACGCAGTATTTT
many	TRBV7-3	TRBJ2-1	TRBD2	CASSLRLAGINEQFF	TGTGCCAGCAGCTTAAGACTAGCGGGGATAAATGAGCAGTTCTTC
many	TRBV7-9	TRBJ2-7	-	CASSSPASGVYYEQYF	TGTGCCAGCAGCTCCCCCGCATCAGGGGTCTACTACGAGCAGTACTTC
many	TRBV9	TRBJ2-2	-	CASSPNTAGELFF	TGTGCCAGCAGCCCGAACACCGCCGGGGAGCTGTTTTTT
few	TRBV6-8	TRBJ2-5	TRBD1	CASSRDRVGETQYF	TGTGCCAGCAGCCGGGACAGGGTCGGGGAGACCCAGTACTTC
few	TRBV7-2	TRBJ2-4	-	CASSLGWAKNIQYF	TGTGCCAGCAGCTTAGGGTGGGCCAAAAACATTCAGTACTTC
many	TRBV12-3/TRBV12-4	TRBJ2-5	-	CASSAMGGLKTQYF	TGTGCCAGCAGTGCAATGGGGGGCCTAAAGACCCAGTACTTC
many	TRBV18	TRBJ1-6	TRBD1	CASSRQGPNSPLHF	TGTGCCAGCTCAAGACAGGGACCGAATTCACCCCTCCACTTT
few	TRBV28	TRBJ1-6	-	CASSLGRDNSPLHF	TGTGCCAGCAGTTTAGGCAGAGATAATTCACCCCTCCACTTT
-	TRBV6-2/TRBV6-3	TRBJ1-3	-	CASSEWGSSGNTIYF	TGTGCCAGCAGTGAATGGGGCAGCTCTGGAAACACCATATATTTT
many	TRBV6-5	TRBJ1-5	-	CASSYMAVNQPQHF	TGTGCCAGCAGTTACATGGCAGTCAATCAGCCCCAGCATTTT
-	TRBV20-1	TRBJ1-2	-	CSAHPPGLPHGYTF	TGCAGTGCTCATCCACCGGGACTCCCCCATGGCTACACCTTC
-	TRBV20-1	TRBJ2-3	TRBD1	CSAMGQTSTDTQYF	TGCAGTGCTATGGGACAGACTAGCACAGATACGCAGTATTTT
many	TRBV18	TRBJ1-1	-	CASSPNPGDTEAFF	TGTGCCAGCTCACCAAATCCTGGGGACACTGAAGCTTTCTTT
medium-sized	TRBV28	TRBJ2-4	-	CASTLGAGRAKNIQYF	TGTGCCAGCACCCTAGGGGCGGGGAGGGCCAAAAACATTCAGTACTTC
many	TRBV2	TRBJ2-3	TRBD1	CASSPTGGSTDTQYF	TGTGCCAGCAGTCCAACAGGGGGTAGCACAGATACGCAGTATTTT
many	TRBV5-1	TRBJ1-1	-	CASNQDALNTEAFF	TGCGCCAGCAACCAGGACGCCTTGAACACTGAAGCTTTCTTT